This T cell receptor (beta chain) was captured by sequencing in a study of regulatory T cells in long-lasting Graves disease. The time point: persistent/refractory GD, antithyroid drugs over 5 years with positive TRAb. The TCR library was made from RNA that had been extracted from PBMCs in TRIzol. Deletions cut 4 bases from V and 9 bases from J, with 19 bases between. The CDR3 runs 14 residues. Germline-derived CDR1 and CDR2 are DFQATT and SNEGSKA (reference sequence). Library construction for TCR beta used iRepertoire HTBI primers and Arm-PCR of CDR3 regions. One entry per CDR3 protein, called by TCRdb with MiXCR from the multiplex PCR reads. The sample holds 500,000 to 800,000 distinct CDR3 sequences, approximately 31% seen once.

The starting material was peripheral blood mononuclear cells (PBMCs), obtained when the disease was refractory, from a patient treated with antithyroid drugs. The source of this sequence is a female donor with Graves disease. The chain joins TRBV20-1 to TRBJ1-5; no clear D gene. As DNA, the CDR3 is TGCAGTGCTATCGGCATGGATCAACGGACGCCCCAGCATTTT. Encoded protein: CSAIGMDQRTPQHF.